The table lists the clone carrying this T cell receptor (beta chain) with a few counts. The repertoire was sequenced with immunoSEQ multiplex PCR; TCRdb's copy has only in-frame clones and lacks some. The sample carries 2,500 or so clones, 40% to 50% recorded once. This sample was included in a study of CXCR4 blockade with PD-1 therapy in pancreatic cancer. Trimming at V came to 4 bases and at J to 8 bases, leaving 11 bases not matched to a gene. CDR3 length: 15 amino acids. In germline, CDR1 is LNHDA, CDR2 SQIVND (reference sequence). The rearrangement uses TRBV19 and TRBJ1-2; 9 bases match TRBD1. Sequences were obtained from tumor tissue. This sequence originates from a human donor with pancreatic ductal adenocarcinoma. In DNA form, the CDR3 reads TGTGCCAGTAGTAGAGCGACAGGGGGGAAGCTGGGCTACACCTTC. It codes for CASSRATGGKLGYTF.